This T cell receptor beta chain was captured in a study of CD4+ T cells in melanoma. Overall study findings and caveats: A reported correlation linked neoantigen-specific CD4+ T cells to CD8+, macrophage and B cell function. Diverse differentiation states were reported for melanoma neoantigen-specific CD4+ T cells.

The CDR3 sequence is 13 residues long. Germline CDR1 is MNHNS and CDR2 is SASEGT. V dropped 4 bases and J dropped 8 bases, with 14 bases sitting between them. The method was immunoSEQ multiplex PCR; TCRdb's version includes in-frame clones alone and lacks a portion of them. The table has about 140,000 clones, about 93% seen once. Worth noting for this clone: What it binds is not known.

This receptor was identified in a human donor with melanoma. The gene calls are TRBV6-1 and TRBJ1-2; D might be TRBD1 (5 bases). CDR3 nucleotides: TGTGCCAGCAGTGCCGGGGGATCTTGGGGCTACACCTTC. Its protein is CASSAGGSWGYTF.